Following are 16 T cell receptor beta chains from one sample sequenced in a study of cytomegalovirus exposure and HLA in healthy donors. TCRdb's copy holds only in-frame clones and misses some; the assay was immunoSEQ multiplex PCR. The sample contains over 150,000 clones, around 84% of which appear only once. The sequencing input was PBMCs. The receptors shown here come from a human donor in good health.

The chain links TRBV9 to TRBJ2-3; a possible D gene is TRBD2 (7 bases). With 1 base removed from V and 4 bases from J, the gap between germline ends came to 13 bases. Germline V gene sequence: CDR1 SGDLS, CDR2 YYNGEE. The CDR3 loop spans 15 amino acids. In nucleotides, the CDR3 is TGTGCCAGCAGCGTAAGGGGGGGCGGGGCAGATACGCAGTATTTT. Its protein product is CASSVRGGGADTQYF.

This clone was seen just once. This CDR3 reads CASSPRTGETRELFF. The CDR3 nucleotides read TGTGCCAGTAGCCCGAGGACAGGGGAGACCCGGGAGCTGTTTTTT. The V and J genes are TRBV19 and TRBJ2-2; TRBD1 agrees at 9 bases. The CDR3 runs 15 residues. V was pared by 6 bases and J by 9 bases, with 11 bases of the junction left unmatched. CDR1 and CDR2 (germline): LNHDA, SQIVND (reference sequence). Full variable domain (missing parts from reference TRBV19 and TRBJ2-2): DGGITQSPKYLFRKEGQNVTLSCEQNLNHDAMYWYRQDPGQGLRLIYYSQIVNDFQKGDIAEGYSVSREKKESFPLTVTSAQKNPTAFYLCASSPRTGETRELFFGEGSRLTVL.

The chain employs TRBV28 and TRBJ1-5; D might be TRBD1 (6 bases). The CDR3 runs 16 residues. Trimming shortened V by 6 bases and J by 2 bases, and 17 bases separated the two germline ends. The V gene's germline CDR1 is MDHEN and CDR2 SYDVKM. CDR3 residues: CASSPVGTPGNQPQHF. The CDR3 bases are TGTGCCAGCAGCCCAGTCGGGACACCGGGCAATCAGCCCCAGCATTTT. The variable domain in full, with the rest retrieved from reference TRBV28 and TRBJ1-5, is DVKVTQSSRYLVKRTGEKVFLECVQDMDHENMFWYRQDPGLGLRLIYFSYDVKMKEKGDIPEGYSVSREKKERFSLILESASTNQTSMYLCASSPVGTPGNQPQHFGDGTRLSIL.

The chain has TRBV28 and TRBJ2-6; D gene unclear. Germline CDR1 is MDHEN and CDR2 is SYDVKM. Trimming stripped 6 bases from V and 0 bases from J, with 9 bases between. There are 15 residues in the CDR3. This CDR3 is CASSRDTSGANVLTF. The CDR3 nucleotides read TGTGCCAGCAGCCGAGACACCTCTGGGGCCAACGTCCTGACTTTC.

The chain is built from TRBV7-8 and TRBJ2-3; D not resolved. In germline, CDR1 is SGHVS, CDR2 FQNEAQ. The V end lost 0 bases, the J end lost 4 bases, and 8 bases lay between the germline ends. The CDR3 spans 14 residues. The CDR3 spells CASSLASTADTQYF. The CDR3 DNA is TGTGCCAGCAGCTTAGCTTCTACAGCAGATACGCAGTATTTT.

This chain connects TRBV5-4 to TRBJ1-2; TRBD1 is a possible D gene (6 bases). Germline values: CDR1 SGHNT, CDR2 YYREEE (reference sequence). The V gene lost 3 bases and the J gene lost 4 bases, with 16 bases spanning the gap. The CDR3 has 15 amino acids. The CDR3 DNA is TGTGCCAGCAGCTCCGGGGGGGGGCCTGGCTATGGCTACACCTTC. It codes for CASSSGGGPGYGYTF.

CDR3: CASSISRGGSTEAFF. Written as DNA, the CDR3 is TGTGCCAGTAGTATCAGCAGGGGTGGTTCGACTGAAGCTTTCTTT. The chain has TRBV19 and TRBJ1-1, with TRBD1 as a possible D gene (6 bases). The CDR3 extends over 15 amino acids. The germline V gene has CDR1 LNHDA and CDR2 SQIVND (reference sequence). Trimming shortened V by 3 bases and J by 5 bases, and 16 bases separated the two germline ends. Filled out from reference TRBV19 and TRBJ1-1, the complete variable domain reads DGGITQSPKYLFRKEGQNVTLSCEQNLNHDAMYWYRQDPGQGLRLIYYSQIVNDFQKGDIAEGYSVSREKKESFPLTVTSAQKNPTAFYLCASSISRGGSTEAFFGQGTRLTVV.

This rearrangement joins TRBV2 to TRBJ2-7; no clear D. V was trimmed by 2 bases and J by 3 bases, leaving 11 bases between them. The germline V gene has CDR1 SNHLY and CDR2 FYNNEI. This CDR3 has 14 residues. The DNA for the CDR3 is TGTGCCAGCAGTGAATATCAGGAAATCTACGAGCAGTACTTC. This encodes CASSEYQEIYEQYF.

This chain links TRBV7-6 with TRBJ2-5; D might be TRBD1 (6 bases). Germline V CDR1 and CDR2: SGHVS, FNYEAQ. V dropped 4 bases and J dropped 4 bases, with 16 bases sitting between them. This CDR3 is built from 15 residues. This chain's CDR3 is CASSYTSGVRETQYF. CDR3 nucleotide sequence: TGTGCCAGCAGCTACACTTCAGGGGTACGAGAGACCCAGTACTTC.

The chain couples TRBV5-4 to TRBJ1-1; no firm D call. The CDR3 consists of 14 residues. Trimming took 4 bases from V and 3 from J, leaving 13 bases between them. Germline CDR1 SGHNT, CDR2 YYREEE (reference sequence). CDR3 bases: TGTGCCAGCAGCCCGATAGCAGAGCACACTGAAGCTTTCTTT. As protein: CASSPIAEHTEAFF.

V is TRBV4-1 and J is TRBJ1-1, with D possibly being TRBD1 (6 bases). The CDR3 is 13 residues long. From germline, CDR1 is MGHRA and CDR2 YSYEKL. The ends were cut back, 2 bases at V and 12 bases at J, with 16 bases in the middle. DNA of the CDR3: TGCGCCAGCAGCCAAACCGGGCTTCGGGACACTTTCTTT. This translates into CASSQTGLRDTFF.

In this sample, this clone turned up once. The chain joins TRBV9 to TRBJ2-1; D is ambiguous. V was cut by 0 bases and J by 0 bases, with 7 bases left in between. Germline V lookup: CDR1 SGDLS, CDR2 YYNGEE. The CDR3 contains 15 residues. The CDR3 DNA sequence: TGTGCCAGCAGCGTAGTTACCGGCTCCTACAATGAGCAGTTCTTC. Encoded protein: CASSVVTGSYNEQFF.

The chain has TRBV19 and TRBJ1-2, with D possibly TRBD1 on 5 matching bases. Germline assignment: CDR1 LNHDA and CDR2 SQIVND (reference sequence). This CDR3 region has 13 residues. The V gene lost 3 bases and the J gene lost 3 bases, with 8 bases spanning the gap. The CDR3 region has the DNA TGTGCCAGTAGTATCAGGGTAGACTATGGCTACACCTTC. Protein sequence: CASSIRVDYGYTF.

The chain is built from TRBV18 and TRBJ2-7; a weak D match, TRBD2 (6 bases). The CDR3 length is 13 residues. V was pared by 8 bases and J by 6 bases, with 17 bases between. Germline V gene lookup returns CDR1 KGHSH and CDR2 LQKENI. CDR3: CASRGTGGGEQYF. The DNA of the CDR3 is TGTGCCAGCCGAGGCACCGGGGGAGGCGAGCAGTACTTC.

Only a few counts were recorded for this clone. The chain is built from TRBV18 and TRBJ2-7; TRBD1 is a possible D gene (7 bases). The CDR3 contains 16 residues. V dropped 3 bases and J dropped 0 bases, with 15 bases sitting between them. Germline V gives CDR1 KGHSH, CDR2 LQKENI. CDR3 region: CASSPGGTVVSYEQYF. The CDR3 DNA sequence: TGTGCCAGCTCACCCGGCGGGACAGTAGTCTCCTACGAGCAGTACTTC. Looking up the rest from reference TRBV18 and TRBJ2-7 gives the full variable domain: NAGVMQNPRHLVRRRGQEARLRCSPMKGHSHVYWYRQLPEEGLKFMVYLQKENIIDESGMPKERFSAEFPKEGPSILRIQQVVRGDSAAYFCASSPGGTVVSYEQYFGPGTRLTVT.

This clone has more than one count but fewer than ten. V usage is TRBV2 and J usage is TRBJ2-7; D may be TRBD1 (5 bases). This CDR3 region has 11 residues. Trimming left V 8 bases short and J 3 bases short, with 8 bases between. Germline V gives CDR1 SNHLY, CDR2 FYNNEI. CDR3 residues: CASGAVYEQYF. Here the CDR3 DNA reads TGTGCCAGCGGGGCTGTCTACGAGCAGTACTTC.